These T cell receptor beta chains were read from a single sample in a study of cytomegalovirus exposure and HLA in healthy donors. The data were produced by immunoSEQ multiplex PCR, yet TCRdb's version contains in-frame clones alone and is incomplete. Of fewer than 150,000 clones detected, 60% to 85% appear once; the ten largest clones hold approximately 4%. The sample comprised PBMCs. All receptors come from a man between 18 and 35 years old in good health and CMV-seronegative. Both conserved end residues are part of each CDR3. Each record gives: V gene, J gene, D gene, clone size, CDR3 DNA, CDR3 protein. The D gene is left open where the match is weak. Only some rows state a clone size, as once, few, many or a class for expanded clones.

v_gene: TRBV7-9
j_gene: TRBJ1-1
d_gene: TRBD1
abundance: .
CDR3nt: TGTGCCAGCAGCCCTGCCCGACAGGGGGGCACTGAAGCTTTCTTT
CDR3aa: CASSPARQGGTEAFF

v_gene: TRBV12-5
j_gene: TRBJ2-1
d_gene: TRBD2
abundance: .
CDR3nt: TGTGCTAGTGGTTTGGGGAGGCTTAGCGGGACATACAATGAGCAGTTCTTC
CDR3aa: CASGLGRLSGTYNEQFF

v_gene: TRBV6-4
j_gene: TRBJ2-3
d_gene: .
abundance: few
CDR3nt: TGTGCCAGCAGTGGACAGGGCACAGATACGCAGTATTTT
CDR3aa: CASSGQGTDTQYF

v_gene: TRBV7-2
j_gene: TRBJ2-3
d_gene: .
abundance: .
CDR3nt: TGTGCCAGCAGCTCAGGTATCAAAGATACGCAGTATTTT
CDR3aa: CASSSGIKDTQYF

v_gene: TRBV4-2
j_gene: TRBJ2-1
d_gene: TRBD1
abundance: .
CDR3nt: TGTGCCAGCAGCCAAGAGGGACAGCTTTCCTACAATGAGCAGTTCTTC
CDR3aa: CASSQEGQLSYNEQFF

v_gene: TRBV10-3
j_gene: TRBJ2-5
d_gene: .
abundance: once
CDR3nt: TGTGCCATCAGTGAGTCGGGTCCGGGCGACAGGCACTTC
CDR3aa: CAISESGPGDRHF

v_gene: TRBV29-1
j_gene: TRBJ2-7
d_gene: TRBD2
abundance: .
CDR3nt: TGCAGCGTTGCCACTAGCGGGGTCCTTCTGGAGCAGTACTTC
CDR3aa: CSVATSGVLLEQYF

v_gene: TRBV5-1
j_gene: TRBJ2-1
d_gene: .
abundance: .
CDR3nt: TGCGCCAGCAGCTTGACAGAAGGCCGAATCTCCTACAATGAGCAGTTCTTC
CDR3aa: CASSLTEGRISYNEQFF

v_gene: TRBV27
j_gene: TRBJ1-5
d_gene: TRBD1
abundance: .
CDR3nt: TGTGCCAGCAGAATACAGGGGGGTGGCAATCAGCCCCAGCATTTT
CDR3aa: CASRIQGGGNQPQHF

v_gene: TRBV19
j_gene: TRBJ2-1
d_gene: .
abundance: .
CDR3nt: TGTGCCAGTAGTCCGCAGCTAGGACAACTGTTCTTC
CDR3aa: CASSPQLGQLFF

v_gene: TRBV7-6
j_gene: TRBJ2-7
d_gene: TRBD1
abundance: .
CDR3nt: TGTGCCAGCAGCCAGACTGGGACAGGGTTTTTCGAGCAGTACTTC
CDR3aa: CASSQTGTGFFEQYF

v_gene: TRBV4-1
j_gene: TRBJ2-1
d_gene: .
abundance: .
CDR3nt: TGCGCCAGCGCGCCAGCGGGCGCTGGCAATGAGCAGTTCTTC
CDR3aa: CASAPAGAGNEQFF

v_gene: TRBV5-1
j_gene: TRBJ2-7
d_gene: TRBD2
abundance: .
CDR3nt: TGCGCCAGCAGCTTGGGAGGATCTAGCGGGGTATACGAGCAGTACTTC
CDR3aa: CASSLGGSSGVYEQYF

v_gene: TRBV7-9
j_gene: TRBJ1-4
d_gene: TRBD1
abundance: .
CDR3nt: TGTGCCAGCAGCTCCGGACAGGGCTGGGTTGAAAAACTGTTTTTT
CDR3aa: CASSSGQGWVEKLFF

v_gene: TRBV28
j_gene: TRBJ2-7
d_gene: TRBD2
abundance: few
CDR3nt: TGTGCCAGCAGAGAACCGGGACTAGAACCCTCGAGTCGATACGAGCAGTACTTC
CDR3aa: CASREPGLEPSSRYEQYF

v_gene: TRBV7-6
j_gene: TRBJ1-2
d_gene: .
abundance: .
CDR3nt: TGTGCCAGCAGCCCGCATGAGGCAGGGGTCTATGGCTACACCTTC
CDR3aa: CASSPHEAGVYGYTF

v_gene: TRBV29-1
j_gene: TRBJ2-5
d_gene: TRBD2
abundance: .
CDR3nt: TGCAGCGTGGAGGGGAGGGCCCCTACGGGCCAGTACTTC
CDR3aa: CSVEGRAPTGQYF

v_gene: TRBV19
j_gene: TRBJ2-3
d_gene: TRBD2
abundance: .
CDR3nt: TGTGCCAGTAGTATAGATTTGGCTCGACTAGCGACTACAGATACGCAGTATTTT
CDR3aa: CASSIDLARLATTDTQYF

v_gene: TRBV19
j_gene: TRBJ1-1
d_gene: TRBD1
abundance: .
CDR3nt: TGTGCCAGTAGTTTTGGGGACAGGGGAGACACTGAAGCTTTCTTT
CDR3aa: CASSFGDRGDTEAFF

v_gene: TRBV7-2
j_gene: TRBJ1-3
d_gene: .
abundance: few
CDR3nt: TGTGCCAGCAGCGAGCTGACAGTTGGAAACACCATATATTTT
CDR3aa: CASSELTVGNTIYF

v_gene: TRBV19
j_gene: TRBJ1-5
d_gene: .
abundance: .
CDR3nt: TGTGCCAGTAGTATCCGAGATAGCAATCAGCCCCAGCATTTT
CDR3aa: CASSIRDSNQPQHF

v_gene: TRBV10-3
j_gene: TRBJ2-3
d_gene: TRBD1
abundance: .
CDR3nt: TGTGCCATCAGTGGCGGGCAGGGGGCTAGCACAGATACGCAGTATTTT
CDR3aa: CAISGGQGASTDTQYF

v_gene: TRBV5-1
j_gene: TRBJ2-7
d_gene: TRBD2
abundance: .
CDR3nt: TGCGCCAGCAGCCGGGGCGGGGGGGCAGGGACCTACGAGCAGTACTTC
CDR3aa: CASSRGGGAGTYEQYF

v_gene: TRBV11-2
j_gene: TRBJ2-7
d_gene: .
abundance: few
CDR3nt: TGTGCCAGCAGACCGCCGGGACTTAGTTACGAGCAGTACTTC
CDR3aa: CASRPPGLSYEQYF

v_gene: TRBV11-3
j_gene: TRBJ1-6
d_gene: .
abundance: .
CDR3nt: TGTGCCAGCAGCTTAGTGAGTTCACCCCTCCACTTT
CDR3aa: CASSLVSSPLHF

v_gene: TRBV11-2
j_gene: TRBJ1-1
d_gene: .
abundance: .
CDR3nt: TGTGCCAGCAGCTTAGTTTACAGGGAAAAGGCTTTCTTT
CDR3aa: CASSLVYREKAFF

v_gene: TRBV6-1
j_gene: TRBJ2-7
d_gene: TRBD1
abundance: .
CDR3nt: TGTGCCAGCAGTGAAGGTGGACAGGGAATCTACGAGCAGTACTTC
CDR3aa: CASSEGGQGIYEQYF

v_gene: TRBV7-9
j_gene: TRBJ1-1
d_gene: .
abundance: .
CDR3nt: TGTGCCAGCAGCCCCAGGGGGAACACTGAAGCTTTCTTT
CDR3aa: CASSPRGNTEAFF

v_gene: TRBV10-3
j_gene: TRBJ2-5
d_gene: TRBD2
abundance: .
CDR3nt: TGTGCCATCAGTGACGCTAGCGGGGAAGAGACCCAGTACTTC
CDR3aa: CAISDASGEETQYF

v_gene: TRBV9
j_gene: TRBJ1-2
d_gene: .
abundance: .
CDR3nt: TGTGCCAGCAGCGTAGACAGGTTTGATGGCTACACCTTC
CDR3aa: CASSVDRFDGYTF

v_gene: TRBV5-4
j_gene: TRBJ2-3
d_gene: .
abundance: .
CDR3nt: TGTGCCAGCAGCTTGGGGGGAGACCCCCCGGATACGCAGTATTTT
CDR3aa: CASSLGGDPPDTQYF

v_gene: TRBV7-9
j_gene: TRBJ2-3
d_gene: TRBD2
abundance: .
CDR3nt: TGTGCCAGCAGCTTACTGGGTGGGAGGGCAGATACGCAGTATTTT
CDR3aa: CASSLLGGRADTQYF

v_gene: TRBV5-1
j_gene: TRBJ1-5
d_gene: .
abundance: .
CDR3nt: TGCGCCAGCAGTCAGAAACTCCAGGGGACTAGCAATCAGCCCCAGCATTTT
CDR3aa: CASSQKLQGTSNQPQHF

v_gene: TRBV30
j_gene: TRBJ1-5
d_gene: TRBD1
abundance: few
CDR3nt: TGTGCCTGGAGTGCCCCGGACAGGGTAAGCCAGCCCCAGCATTTT
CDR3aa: CAWSAPDRVSQPQHF

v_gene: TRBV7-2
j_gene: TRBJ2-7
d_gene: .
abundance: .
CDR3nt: TGTGCCAGCAGCTCGGACAGCGACTCCTACGAGCAGTACTTC
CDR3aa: CASSSDSDSYEQYF

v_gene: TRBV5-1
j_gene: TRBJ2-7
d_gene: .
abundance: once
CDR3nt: TGCGCCAGCAGCTTGGCCGGGCGGGGGCCCCTCGAGCAGTACTTC
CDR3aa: CASSLAGRGPLEQYF

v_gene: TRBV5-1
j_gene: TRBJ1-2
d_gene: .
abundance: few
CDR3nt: TGCGCCAGCAGCTCAATTGTTGGGGCTTATGGCTACACCTTC
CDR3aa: CASSSIVGAYGYTF

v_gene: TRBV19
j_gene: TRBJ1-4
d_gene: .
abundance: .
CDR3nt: TGTGCCAGTATGACAGGCTCGGCGCCTAATGAAAAACTGTTTTTT
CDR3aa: CASMTGSAPNEKLFF

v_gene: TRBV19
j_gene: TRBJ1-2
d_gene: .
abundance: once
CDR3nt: TGTGCCAGTAGTCTTCGCGGCGCTAACTATGGCTACACCTTC
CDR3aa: CASSLRGANYGYTF

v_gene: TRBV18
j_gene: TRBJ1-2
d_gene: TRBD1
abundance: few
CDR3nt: TGTGCCAGCTCACCGCCGGGACAGGGGTTCAGTCTCACCTTC
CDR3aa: CASSPPGQGFSLTF

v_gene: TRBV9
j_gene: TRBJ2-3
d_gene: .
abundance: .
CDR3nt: TGTGCCAGCAGCGTAGCTACAGATACGCAGTATTTT
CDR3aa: CASSVATDTQYF

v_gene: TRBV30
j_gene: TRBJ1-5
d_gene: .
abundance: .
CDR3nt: TGTGCCTGGAGTGTTCCGGGACACCAAAATCAGCCCCAGCATTTT
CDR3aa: CAWSVPGHQNQPQHF

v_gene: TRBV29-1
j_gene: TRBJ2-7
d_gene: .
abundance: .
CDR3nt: TGCAGCGTCGCCCAGGGGAGCTACGAGCAGTACTTC
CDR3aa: CSVAQGSYEQYF

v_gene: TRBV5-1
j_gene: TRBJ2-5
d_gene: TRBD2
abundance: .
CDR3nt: TGCGCCAGCAGCCAGACTAGCGGGTCTTTTGGGGAGACCCAGTACTTC
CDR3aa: CASSQTSGSFGETQYF

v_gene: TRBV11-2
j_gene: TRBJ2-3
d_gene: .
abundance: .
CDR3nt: TGTGCCAGCAGCACCCCCCACAGGAGCCCTTCCATTGATACGCAGTATTTT
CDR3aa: CASSTPHRSPSIDTQYF

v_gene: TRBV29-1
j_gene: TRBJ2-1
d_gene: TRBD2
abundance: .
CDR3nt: TGCAGCGTCCACAGAGAAACTAGCGGACCCTACAATGAGCAGTTCTTC
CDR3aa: CSVHRETSGPYNEQFF

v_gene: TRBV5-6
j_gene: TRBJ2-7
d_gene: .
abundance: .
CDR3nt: TGTGCCAGCAGCTTGTACGGACTGACCTACGAGCAGTACTTC
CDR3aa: CASSLYGLTYEQYF

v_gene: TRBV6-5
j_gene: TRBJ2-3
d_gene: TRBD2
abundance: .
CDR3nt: TGTGCCAGCAGTCGGACTAGCGGGAGCACAGATACGCAGTATTTT
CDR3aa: CASSRTSGSTDTQYF

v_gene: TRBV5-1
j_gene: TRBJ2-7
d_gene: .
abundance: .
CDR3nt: TGCGCCAGCAGCTTGGTTGAGGCCCCCTACGAGCAGTACTTC
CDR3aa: CASSLVEAPYEQYF

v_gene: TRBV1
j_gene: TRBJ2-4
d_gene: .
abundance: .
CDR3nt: TGCACCAGCAGCCAAGGGACTAGCGGGAGCTCAAAAAACATTCAGTACTTC
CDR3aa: CTSSQGTSGSSKNIQYF

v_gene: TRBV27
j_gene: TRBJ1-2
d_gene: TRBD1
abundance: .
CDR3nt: TGTGCCGGCAGTGTATCCGGGACAGGGTCTAACTATGGCTACACCTTC
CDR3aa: CAGSVSGTGSNYGYTF

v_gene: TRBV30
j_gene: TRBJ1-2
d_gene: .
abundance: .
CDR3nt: TGTGCCAGCCTAGCGGTGGACAGTGTGCGCGGCTACACCTTC
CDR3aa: CASLAVDSVRGYTF

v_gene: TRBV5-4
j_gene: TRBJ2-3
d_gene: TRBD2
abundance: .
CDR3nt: TGTGCCAGCGGAGCGGGAGGGAAGGCAGATACGCAGTATTTT
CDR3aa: CASGAGGKADTQYF

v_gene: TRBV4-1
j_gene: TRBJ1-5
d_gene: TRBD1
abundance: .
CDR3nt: TGCGCCAGCAGCCTCGACAGGGACCAGCCCCAGCATTTT
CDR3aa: CASSLDRDQPQHF

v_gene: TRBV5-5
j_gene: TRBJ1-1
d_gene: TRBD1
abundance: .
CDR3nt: TGTGCCAGCAGCCAGGGGGACAGTCGCCTTGAAGCTTTCTTT
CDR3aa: CASSQGDSRLEAFF

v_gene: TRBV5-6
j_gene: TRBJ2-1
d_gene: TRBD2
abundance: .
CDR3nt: TGTGCCAGCAGCCCGTACTCTAGCGGGGGCCTTTGGGATGAGCAGTTCTTC
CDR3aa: CASSPYSSGGLWDEQFF

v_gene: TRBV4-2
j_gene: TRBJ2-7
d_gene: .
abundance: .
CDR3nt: TGTGCCAGCAGCCAAGCGGGAGTCATGTACGAGCAGTACTTC
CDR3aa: CASSQAGVMYEQYF

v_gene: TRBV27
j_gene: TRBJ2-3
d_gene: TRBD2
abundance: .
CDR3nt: TGTGCCAGCAGTACCTTAGCGGGGGGGCCCACAGATACGCAGTATTTT
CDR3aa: CASSTLAGGPTDTQYF

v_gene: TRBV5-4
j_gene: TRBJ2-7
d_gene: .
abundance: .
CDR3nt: TGTGCCAGCAGCTTGTATGCGGGCGAGCAGTACTTC
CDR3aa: CASSLYAGEQYF